The 17 T cell receptor beta chains presented below share a single source sample, sequenced in a study of T cells in Graves' hyperthyroidism and ophthalmopathy. Amplification targeted TCR beta CDR3 regions from RNA transcripts. Researchers ran a first-round RT-PCR on the TCR CDR3 using the HTBI primer set. From the multiplex PCR reads, TCRdb called clonotypes with MiXCR, one entry per CDR3 protein. The table has fewer than 450,000 distinct CDR3 sequences, about 17% seen once. The material sequenced was blood. The receptors shown here come from a woman aged 25 to 45 with Graves' hyperthyroidism that later progressed to Graves' ophthalmopathy.

This clonotype was seen repeatedly, ten times or more. The gene calls are TRBV28 and TRBJ2-3; TRBD1 matches at 9 bases. The length of the CDR3 is 15 residues. V was clipped by 7 bases and J by 4 bases; unmatched bases: 9. Germline V gene lookup returns CDR1 MDHEN and CDR2 SYDVKM. This chain's CDR3 is CASNAGTGRADTQYF. The CDR3 bases are TGTGCCAGCAACGCCGGGACAGGGCGAGCAGATACGCAGTATTTT.

This clonotype has a count of ten or more. The chain recombines TRBV29-1 with TRBJ2-5; 8 nucleotides agree with TRBD2. Germline CDR1 reads SQVTM; CDR2 reads ANQGSEA. Germline trimming cut 1 base from V and 4 bases from J; bases unmatched to any gene: 2. CDR3 size: 13 residues. In nucleotides, the CDR3 is TGCAGCGTTGAAGCGGCGGGGGGAGAGACCCAGTACTTC. This sequence encodes CSVEAAGGETQYF.

This clonotype came up many times. The CDR3 sequence: CASSLAPAGGVHEQFF. The CDR3 DNA reads TGCGCCAGCAGCTTGGCCCCAGCGGGAGGTGTCCATGAGCAGTTCTTC. The rearrangement uses TRBV5-1 and TRBJ2-1, with TRBD2 matching 9 bases. This CDR3 is built from 16 residues. CDR1 SGHRS and CDR2 YFSETQ come from the germline V gene. Trimming removed 0 bases from V and 8 bases from J; junction bases left unmatched: 9. Based on the CDR3 plus reference TRBV5-1 and TRBJ2-1, the full variable domain is KAGVTQTPRYLIKTRGQQVTLSCSPISGHRSVSWYQQTPGQGLQFLFEYFSETQRNKGNFPGRFSGRQFSNSRSEMNVSTLELGDSALYLCASSLAPAGGVHEQFFGPGTRLTVL.

This rearrangement joins TRBV3-1 to TRBJ1-2; TRBD1 might be the D (6 bases). CDR3 length equals 14 residues. In germline, CDR1 is LGHDT, CDR2 YNNKEL (reference sequence). V was trimmed by 4 bases and J by 6 bases, leaving 15 bases between them. CDR3: CASSPRQVGHGYTF. The CDR3 bases are TGTGCCAGCAGCCCCCGACAGGTGGGGCATGGCTACACCTTC. Full variable domain (remainder filled in from reference TRBV3-1 and TRBJ1-2): DTAVSQTPKYLVTQMGNDKSIKCEQNLGHDTMYWYKQDSKKFLKIMFSYNNKELIINETVPNRFSPKSPDKAHLNLHINSLELGDSAVYFCASSPRQVGHGYTFGSGTRLTVV.

The chain couples TRBV7-8 to TRBJ2-7; 11 bases align to TRBD1. This CDR3 region has 16 residues. The V segment lost 5 bases and the J segment 2 bases; nucleotides outside the gene matches: 8. Looked up from germline, CDR1 is SGHVS and CDR2 is FQNEAQ. This CDR3 is CASSATPGQGAYEQYF. The CDR3 coding sequence is TGTGCCAGCAGCGCAACTCCGGGACAGGGGGCCTACGAGCAGTACTTC.

Many counts were recorded for this clonotype. CDR3 in DNA: TGTGCCAGCAGTTTCCCATCCCGGAGGGGGCAAGAGACCCAGTACTTC. Translation: CASSFPSRRGQETQYF. The chain is built from TRBV28 and TRBJ2-5, with D perhaps TRBD1 or TRBD2 (6 bases each). CDR1 and CDR2 from the germline V gene are MDHEN and SYDVKM. The CDR3 is 16 residues long. Trimming removed 3 bases at V and 2 bases at J, with 16 bases between. The full variable domain, its missing parts supplied by reference TRBV28 and TRBJ2-5, is DVKVTQSSRYLVKRTGEKVFLECVQDMDHENMFWYRQDPGLGLRLIYFSYDVKMKEKGDIPEGYSVSREKKERFSLILESASTNQTSMYLCASSFPSRRGQETQYFGPGTRLLVL.

Ten or more counts support this clonotype. The rearrangement links TRBV2 to TRBJ1-4; a possible D gene is TRBD1 (5 bases). The CDR3 has 15 residues. The V gene lost 5 bases and the J gene lost 0 bases, with 10 bases spanning the gap. Looked up from germline, CDR1 is SNHLY and CDR2 is FYNNEI. CDR3 DNA: TGTGCCAGCAGTTGGCAGACAGCAACTAATGAAAAACTGTTTTTT. It encodes CASSWQTATNEKLFF.

The V call is TRBV6-1, the J call TRBJ2-1, with D possibly TRBD2 on 6 matching bases. Germline CDR1 MNHNS, CDR2 SASEGT. The CDR3 extends over 15 amino acids. V lost 6 bases and J 3 bases, leaving 15 bases between the germline ends. As DNA, the CDR3 is TGTGCCAGCAGCCAGTACACCGGGGGCTACAATGAGCAGTTCTTC. Its translation: CASSQYTGGYNEQFF.

The table lists this clonotype with many counts. The rearrangement joins TRBV30 to TRBJ2-1; D call uncertain. V was shortened by 3 bases and J by 0 bases, with 12 bases between the two germline ends. The germline V gene has CDR1 GTSNPN and CDR2 SVGIG (reference sequence). The CDR3 contains 15 residues. The CDR3: CAWRLGRSSYNEQFF. CDR3 nucleotides: TGTGCCTGGAGACTCGGTAGGAGCTCCTACAATGAGCAGTTCTTC.

This clonotype was seen repeatedly, ten times or more. The chain uses TRBV5-1 and TRBJ2-7; TRBD1 or TRBD2 may be the D gene (5 bases each). Germline values: CDR1 SGHRS, CDR2 YFSETQ. Deletions cut 5 bases from V and 5 bases from J, with 14 bases between. The CDR3 covers 13 residues. CDR3 in DNA: TGCGCCAGCAGGGGTGAGGGGCAACACGAGCAGTACTTC. Its protein product is CASRGEGQHEQYF.

In the case of this clonotype: This CDR3 fails to terminate in the conserved phenylalanine or tryptophan, so it likely reflects a read error. The V gene is TRBV4-1, the J gene TRBJ1-1; a weak D match, TRBD1 (5 bases). V lost 0 bases to trimming and J lost 0 bases, with 14 bases between them. CDR3 length: 17 amino acids. Germline V gene data show CDR1 as MGHRA and CDR2 as YSYEKL. CDR3 coding DNA: TGCGCCAGCAGCCAAGATCCGGGAGGGGCATTGAACACTGAAGCTTTCCTT. This codes for CASSQDPGGALNTEAFL.

In regard to this clonotype: A clone one base away is much larger, so this may be a read error. The V gene is TRBV3-1, the J gene TRBJ2-5, with D possibly TRBD2 on 6 matching bases. This CDR3 is 15 amino acids long. The V gene's germline CDR1 is LGHDT and CDR2 YNNKEL (reference sequence). The CDR3 is CASSQDMADRETRYF. The CDR3 DNA is TGTGCCAGCAGCCAAGATATGGCCGACCGGGAGACCCGGTACTTC.

This clonotype was seen at least ten times. CDR3 coding DNA: TGCGCCAGCAGCTCCTTGCTGACCAGGGACGAGCAGTACTTC. It encodes CASSSLLTRDEQYF. The chain employs TRBV5-1 and TRBJ2-7; perhaps TRBD1 as D (5 bases). The CDR3 is 14 residues long. V lost 3 bases to trimming and J lost 5 bases, with 15 bases between them. The germline V gene has CDR1 SGHRS and CDR2 YFSETQ. Filled out from reference TRBV5-1 and TRBJ2-7, the complete variable domain reads KAGVTQTPRYLIKTRGQQVTLSCSPISGHRSVSWYQQTPGQGLQFLFEYFSETQRNKGNFPGRFSGRQFSNSRSEMNVSTLELGDSALYLCASSSLLTRDEQYFGPGTRLTVT.

The chain combines TRBV28 with TRBJ2-3; 13 nucleotides align to TRBD2. The CDR3 contains 16 residues. Per the germline V gene, CDR1 is MDHEN and CDR2 is SYDVKM. The V segment lost 2 bases and the J segment 3 bases; nucleotides outside the gene matches: 2. CDR3 protein: CASSLMGLAGTDTQYF. The CDR3 nucleotides read TGTGCCAGCAGTTTAATGGGACTAGCGGGAACAGATACGCAGTATTTT.

About this clonotype: A much bigger clone sits one base away, suggesting this may be a read error. Since the CDR3 does not end with the conserved phenylalanine or tryptophan, this likely comes from a read error. The V and J genes are TRBV28 and TRBJ2-1; TRBD2 matches 8 bases. The germline gives CDR1 MDHEN, CDR2 SYDVKM. This CDR3 is built from 17 residues. CDR3 DNA: TGTGCCAGCAGCGTATCTTCTGGCGGGGGGTCCTCCAATGAGCAGTTCTCC. Translation: CASSVSSGGGSSNEQFS.

This clonotype occurred a few times. Since a much larger clone is just one base distant, this may be a read error. The chain recombines TRBV3-1 with TRBJ2-3; D unresolved. The CDR3 spans 15 residues. CDR1 LGHDT and CDR2 YNNKEL come from the germline V gene (reference sequence). The ends were cut back, 5 bases at V and 8 bases at J, with 20 bases in the middle. CDR3 protein: CASSCRLSTVSTQYF. For the CDR3, the DNA is TGTGCCAGCAGCTGTCGGCTTTCTACGGTGTCTACGCAGTATTTT.

This rearrangement joins TRBV6-1 to TRBJ2-7; 10 positions agree with TRBD1. The CDR3 totals 13 residues. The V and J ends lost 7 bases and 7 bases, in that order; junction bases with no gene match: 7. From germline, CDR1 is MNHNS and CDR2 SASEGT. CDR3 in amino acids: CASIRQGAEEQYF. The CDR3 DNA sequence: TGTGCCAGCATCCGACAGGGGGCGGAGGAGCAGTACTTC.